These 9 T cell receptor beta chains came from one sample sequenced in a study of cytomegalovirus exposure and HLA in healthy donors. The assay was immunoSEQ multiplex PCR, and TCRdb's table has in-frame clones only and misses some. The sample carries about 130,000 clones, more than 80% recorded once. Sequenced: PBMCs. The receptors shown here come from a woman aged 25 to 39 in good health and CMV-seropositive.

The genes are TRBV2 and TRBJ2-3; 9 nucleotides line up with TRBD2. Trimming removed 4 bases from V and 6 bases from J; junction bases left unmatched: 11. The CDR3 has 16 amino acids. In germline, CDR1 is SNHLY, CDR2 FYNNEI. The CDR3, as DNA: TGTGCCAGCAGTGCGGTGTTGCGGGGGGGCATGGATACGCAGTATTTT. Translation gives CASSAVLRGGMDTQYF.

The gene calls are TRBV6-1 and TRBJ2-3; 7 nucleotides agree with TRBD1. The junction had 4 bases not matched to a gene; V was cut back by 3 bases and J by 1 base. The CDR3 spans 15 residues. CDR1 and CDR2 from the germline V gene are MNHNS and SASEGT. CDR3 sequence reads: CASSDRTGRTDTQYF. The CDR3 DNA reads as TGTGCCAGCAGTGATAGGACAGGCCGCACAGATACGCAGTATTTT.

The chain links TRBV7-4 to TRBJ2-1; D is ambiguous. Trimming removed 11 bases at V and 0 bases at J, with 17 bases between. CDR3 size: 15 residues. The germline gives CDR1 SGHVT, CDR2 SQSDAQ. The CDR3 here is CAPRPGRGSYNEQFF. CDR3 bases: TGTGCCCCGAGGCCCGGTCGTGGCTCCTACAATGAGCAGTTCTTC.

The chain couples TRBV4-1 to TRBJ2-1, with 8 bases fitting TRBD2. V dropped 1 base and J dropped 9; count of bases not matched to a gene: 8. CDR3 length: 15 residues. Germline CDR1 reads MGHRA; CDR2 reads YSYEKL. CDR3 nucleotide sequence: TGCGCCAGCAGCCAAGTGCTACGGGAGGGGGTTGAGCAGTTCTTC. This codes for CASSQVLREGVEQFF.

This rearrangement joins TRBV5-1 to TRBJ2-1; D call uncertain. The germline CDR1 and CDR2 sequences are SGHRS and YFSETQ. CDR3 length: 14 residues. V lost 4 bases to trimming and J lost 10 bases, with 18 bases between them. CDR3 amino acids: CASSRVTGFGEQFF. Written as DNA, the CDR3 is TGCGCCAGCAGCCGGGTAACGGGTTTTGGCGAGCAGTTCTTC.

Of note for this clone: Other DNA sequences of this sample code for an identical CDR3. This chain uses TRBV7-6 with TRBJ2-3, with unresolved D. Per germline, CDR1 SGHVS and CDR2 FNYEAQ. The V end lost 0 bases, the J end lost 5 bases, and 3 bases lay between the germline ends. The CDR3 sequence is 12 residues long. Here the CDR3 DNA reads TGTGCCAGCAGCTTAGCCCGAGATACGCAGTATTTT. Its protein product is CASSLARDTQYF.

This clone was detected once. The V gene is TRBV10-1, the J gene TRBJ1-1; D gene uncertain. Trimming cost V 0 bases and J 8 bases, with 10 bases left between them. CDR1 is WNHNN and CDR2 is SYGVQD in the germline V gene (reference sequence). The CDR3 loop spans 13 amino acids. The CDR3 nucleotides read TGCGCCAGCAGTGAGTCGATCACTCGGGAAGCTTTCTTT. It translates to CASSESITREAFF.

The V and J genes are TRBV5-1 and TRBJ2-1; 8 bases agree with TRBD1. The CDR3 covers 12 residues. Germline V gene data show CDR1 as SGHRS and CDR2 as YFSETQ. The J segment lost 6 bases and the V segment lost 5 bases, leaving 1 base of the junction unmatched. CDR3 region: CASRTGGNEQFF. The CDR3 DNA sequence: TGCGCCAGCAGAACAGGGGGCAATGAGCAGTTCTTC. Looking up the rest from reference TRBV5-1 and TRBJ2-1 gives the full variable domain: KAGVTQTPRYLIKTRGQQVTLSCSPISGHRSVSWYQQTPGQGLQFLFEYFSETQRNKGNFPGRFSGRQFSNSRSEMNVSTLELGDSALYLCASRTGGNEQFFGPGTRLTVL.

The rearrangement links TRBV10-3 to TRBJ2-7, with TRBD2 matching over 7 bases. The germline V gene has CDR1 ENHRY and CDR2 SYGVKD. V was clipped by 3 bases and J by 6 bases; unmatched bases: 11. The CDR3 runs to 15 residues. The CDR3 spells CAISERQGGPGEQYF. The CDR3 nucleotides read TGTGCCATCAGTGAAAGGCAGGGAGGGCCGGGCGAGCAGTACTTC.